Listed below are T cell receptor beta chains from one sample, sequenced in a study of regulatory T cells in long-lasting Graves disease. TCRdb fed the multiplex PCR reads into MiXCR, producing one record per CDR3 protein. In the table there are fewer than 450,000 distinct CDR3 sequences, about 15% of which are singletons. These sequences were also reported in another study, on T cells in Graves' hyperthyroidism and ophthalmopathy.

Sequenced here: peripheral blood mononuclear cells (PBMCs), sampled at new diagnosis, from a patient treated with antithyroid drugs. These receptors originate from a woman aged 40 to 50 with Graves disease. Each CDR3 is given with its conserved first and last residue. The D gene is left open where the match is weak. Only part of the rows carry a size: once, few, many, or a class if the clone is expanded.

D,size,J,V,DNA,CDR3
-,many,TRBJ2-7,TRBV12-3/TRBV12-4,TGTGCCAGCGCATTGCCGGGATTGGGTAGTATGGGCGAGCAGTACTTC,CASALPGLGSMGEQYF
TRBD2,-,TRBJ2-7,TRBV18,TGTGCCAGCTCACCAGGTAGCGGGAGTGGCGAGCAGTACTTC,CASSPGSGSGEQYF
-,many,TRBJ2-5,TRBV5-1,TGCGCCAGCAGCTTGGTTATTGAAGTAATAGCGCGCTGGGAGACCCAGTACTTC,CASSLVIEVIARWETQYF
TRBD2,many,TRBJ2-7,TRBV2,TGTGCCGGCAATACCCCCTCTAGCGGGAGCTACGAGCAGTACTTC,CAGNTPSSGSYEQYF
TRBD2,many,TRBJ2-1,TRBV30,TGTGCCTGGAGTATTACTAGCGGGAGGGCGAATGAGCAGTTCTTC,CAWSITSGRANEQFF
TRBD2,many,TRBJ2-7,TRBV20-1,TGCAGTGCCGCCTCTAGCGGGAGGGCTGGGGAGCAGTACTTC,CSAASSGRAGEQYF
-,-,TRBJ2-1,TRBV7-6,TGTGCCAGCAGCCCGAGCGACAGCTCCTACAATGAGCAGTTCTTC,CASSPSDSSYNEQFF
TRBD2,-,TRBJ2-1,TRBV2,TGTGCCAGCAGTAAAGGGTGGACTAGCAATGAGCAGTTCTTC,CASSKGWTSNEQFF
-,-,TRBJ1-1,TRBV6-1,TGTGCCAGCAGCCCCTACTTCGAGCTACTGAACACTGAAGCTTTCTTT,CASSPYFELLNTEAFF
-,-,TRBJ2-3,TRBV4-3,TGCGCCAGCAGCCAAGATAGACGGAGCACAGATACGCAGTATTTT,CASSQDRRSTDTQYF
TRBD2,-,TRBJ2-1,TRBV12-5,TGTGCTAGTGGTTTGTACGGGGGCCGGGGACTAGCGGGAGTTCGCTTCAATGAGCAGTTCTTC,CASGLYGGRGLAGVRFNEQFF
TRBD1,many,TRBJ2-7,TRBV11-3,TGTGCCAGCAGCTCGCAGCGGGACAGGGTGTCATTCGAGCAGTACTTC,CASSSQRDRVSFEQYF
TRBD2,few,TRBJ2-1,TRBV5-4,TGTGCCAGCAGCCTGGGGACTAGCGGGACAACCTACAATGAGCAGTTCTTC,CASSLGTSGTTYNEQFF
TRBD2,many,TRBJ2-1,TRBV12-3/TRBV12-4,TGTGCCAGCAGTTTTTCGGGAGGGCTCAATGAGCAGTTCTTC,CASSFSGGLNEQFF
TRBD2,-,TRBJ2-1,TRBV19,TGTGCCAGTAGCCAGCTTCTAGCGGGCAGATACAATGAGCAGTTCTTC,CASSQLLAGRYNEQFF
TRBD1,many,TRBJ1-2,TRBV27,TGTGCCAGCAGTTTATCCAAGGGGGCATACTATGGCTACACCTTC,CASSLSKGAYYGYTF
TRBD2,many,TRBJ2-5,TRBV7-2,TGTGCCAGCAGCTTAGTTAGCGGGATTCAAGAGACCCAGTACTTC,CASSLVSGIQETQYF
TRBD1,many,TRBJ1-4,TRBV12-3/TRBV12-4,TGTGCCAGCAAGACAGGGGGGAAGGAAAAACTGTTTTTT,CASKTGGKEKLFF
-,many,TRBJ2-3,TRBV5-1,TGCGCCAGCCACGAACCCTCGGGCACAGATACGCAGTATTTT,CASHEPSGTDTQYF
-,many,TRBJ1-3,TRBV11-2,TGTGCCAGCAGCTTAGAGGTGGGAAACACCATATATTTT,CASSLEVGNTIYF
TRBD2,many,TRBJ2-2,TRBV15,TGTGCCACCAGCAGAGATCGGACTAGCGGGAGGGACCCCGGGGAGCTGTTTTTT,CATSRDRTSGRDPGELFF
-,-,TRBJ1-1,TRBV19,TGCGCCAGCAGCCAAGTTGGAGGGTCTGAAGCTTTCTTT,CASSQVGGSEAFF
TRBD1,many,TRBJ2-7,TRBV7-8,TGTGCCAGCAGCCCGCGACAGGGTGCGAGCGAGCAGTACTTC,CASSPRQGASEQYF
-,many,TRBJ2-3,TRBV5-5,TGTGCCAGCAGCTCCTGGGGACCCCCTTCCACAGATACGCAGTATTTT,CASSSWGPPSTDTQYF
-,many,TRBJ1-5,TRBV28,TGTGCCAGCAGCCTCGTATATCAGCCCCAGCATTTT,CASSLVYQPQHF
-,-,TRBJ2-7,TRBV10-1,TGCGCCAGCAGTGAAAGAAGGGGCGGGTCAGGCTCCTACGAGCAGTACTTC,CASSERRGGSGSYEQYF
-,few,TRBJ2-1,TRBV5-1,TGCGCCAGCAGCTTGAGAGGGGAATCCCACAATGAGCAGTTCTTC,CASSLRGESHNEQFF
TRBD1,-,TRBJ1-4,TRBV4-1,TGCGCCAGCAGCCAAGGAGGGGGCGGGGAAAAACTGTTTTTT,CASSQGGGGEKLFF
-,few,TRBJ1-2,TRBV19,TGTGCCAGTAGTACCCTCCGCGAGGGGAAGCAGATCTATGGCTACACCTTC,CASSTLREGKQIYGYTF
-,-,TRBJ2-3,TRBV18,TGTGCCAGCCCACCAACGTCCCAAAGCACAGATACGCAGTATTTT,CASPPTSQSTDTQYF
TRBD2,many,TRBJ2-2,TRBV5-1,TGTGCCAGCAGTGCGCTAGCGGGAGGAGGTACCGGGGAGCTGTTTTTT,CASSALAGGGTGELFF
-,-,TRBJ2-1,TRBV9,TGTGCCAGCAGCCCTACGGACTTCAATGAGCAGTTCTTC,CASSPTDFNEQFF
TRBD1,-,TRBJ1-2,TRBV7-6,TGTGCCAGCAGCCCGGGACAGGGCCACTATGGCTACACCTTC,CASSPGQGHYGYTF
-,-,TRBJ1-5,TRBV3-1,TGTGCCAGCAGCCCCGGGGCAAATCAGCCCCAGCATTTT,CASSPGANQPQHF
-,many,TRBJ1-1,TRBV12-3/TRBV12-4,TGTGCCAGCAGCTTGGGCCCGAACACTGAAGCTTTCTTT,CASSLGPNTEAFF
TRBD1,few,TRBJ2-7,TRBV13,TGTGCCAGCAGCTCCCCCGGACAGGGGCGGATTTCCTACGAGCAGTACTTC,CASSSPGQGRISYEQYF
-,-,TRBJ1-5,TRBV6-2/TRBV6-3,TGTGCCAGCCGATCGGCCGGACAGTATAGCAATCAGCCCCAGCATTTT,CASRSAGQYSNQPQHF
TRBD1,many,TRBJ1-4,TRBV30,TGTGCCTGGGCTGGGACAGGGGGTGAAAAACTGTTTTTT,CAWAGTGGEKLFF
TRBD1,many,TRBJ2-7,TRBV2,TGTGCCAGCAGTGGGACAGGGATCGACTTC,CASSGTGIDF
TRBD1,many,TRBJ2-7,TRBV11-1,TGTGCCAGCAGCCCCCTAGGGGGCATATACGAGCAGTACTTC,CASSPLGGIYEQYF
TRBD2,many,TRBJ2-2,TRBV19,TGTGCCAGTACCGGACTAGCGGAATCCGGGGAGCTGTTTTTT,CASTGLAESGELFF
TRBD2,many,TRBJ2-1,TRBV6-2/TRBV6-3,TGTGCCAGCAGTTACCGGGACAGTCCCCGGGGACTAGCGGGAGTATGTGAGCAGTTCTTC,CASSYRDSPRGLAGVCEQFF
-,many,TRBJ2-3,TRBV20-1,TGCAGTGCTAGAGTCCAGGAGGACACAGATACGCAGTATTTT,CSARVQEDTDTQYF
-,once,TRBJ2-1,TRBV28,TGTGCCAGCAGTTTAGGGGGTCCCTCCTACAATGAGCAGTTCTTC,CASSLGGPSYNEQFF
TRBD2,many,TRBJ2-5,TRBV12-3/TRBV12-4,TGTGCCAGCAGTTTTGGGGGCGGGAGGGCCATGAAGACCCAGTACTTC,CASSFGGGRAMKTQYF
-,many,TRBJ1-1,TRBV12-3/TRBV12-4,TGTGCCAGCAGTAAAACGGTATTGAACACTGAAGCTTTCTTT,CASSKTVLNTEAFF